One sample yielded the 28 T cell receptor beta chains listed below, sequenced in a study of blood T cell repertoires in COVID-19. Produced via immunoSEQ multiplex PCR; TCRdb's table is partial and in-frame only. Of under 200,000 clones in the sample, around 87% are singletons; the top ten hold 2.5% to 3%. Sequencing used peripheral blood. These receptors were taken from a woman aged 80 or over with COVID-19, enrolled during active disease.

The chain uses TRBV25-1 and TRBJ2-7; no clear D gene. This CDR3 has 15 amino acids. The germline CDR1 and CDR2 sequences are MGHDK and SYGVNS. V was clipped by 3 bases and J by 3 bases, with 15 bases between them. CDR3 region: CASSDLSLFGYEQYF. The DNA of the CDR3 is TGTGCCAGCAGTGATCTGAGTCTGTTTGGCTACGAGCAGTACTTC.

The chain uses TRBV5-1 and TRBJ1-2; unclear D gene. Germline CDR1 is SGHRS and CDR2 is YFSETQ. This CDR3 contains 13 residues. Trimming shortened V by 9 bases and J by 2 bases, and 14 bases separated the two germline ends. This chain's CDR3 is CATSTDPNYGYTF. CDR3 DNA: TGCGCCACCTCGACTGACCCAAACTATGGCTACACCTTC.

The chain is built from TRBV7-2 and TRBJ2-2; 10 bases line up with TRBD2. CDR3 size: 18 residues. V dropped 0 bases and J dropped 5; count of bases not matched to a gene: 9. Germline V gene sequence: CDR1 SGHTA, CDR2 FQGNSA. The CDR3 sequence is CASSLAPAGGPWTGELFF. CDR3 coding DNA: TGTGCCAGCAGCTTAGCTCCAGCGGGAGGGCCTTGGACCGGGGAGCTGTTTTTT.

CDR3 sequence: CASSVGTPRGYNEQFF. The CDR3, as DNA: TGTGCCAGCAGCGTCGGGACTCCCAGAGGATACAATGAGCAGTTCTTC. V and J are TRBV9 and TRBJ2-1; a weak D match, TRBD2 (6 bases). This CDR3 region has 16 residues. Trimming removed 2 bases from V and 4 bases from J, with 16 bases in between. Germline CDR1 reads SGDLS; CDR2 reads YYNGEE.

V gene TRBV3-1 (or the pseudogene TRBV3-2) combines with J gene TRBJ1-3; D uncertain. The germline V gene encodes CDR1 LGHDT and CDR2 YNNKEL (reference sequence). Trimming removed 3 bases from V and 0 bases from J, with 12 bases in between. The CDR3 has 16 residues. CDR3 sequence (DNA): TGTGCCAGCAGCCATGGGCAGGCCGGCTCTGGAAACACCATATATTTT. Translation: CASSHGQAGSGNTIYF.

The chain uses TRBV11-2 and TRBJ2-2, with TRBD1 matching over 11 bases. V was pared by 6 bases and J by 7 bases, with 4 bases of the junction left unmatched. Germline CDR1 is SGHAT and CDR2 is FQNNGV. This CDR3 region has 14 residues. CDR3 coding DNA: TGTGCCAGCAGAGGGACAGGGGGTCACGGGGAGCTGTTTTTT. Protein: CASRGTGGHGELFF.

CDR3: CASSPLGDGRGDNEQFF. CDR3 DNA sequence: TGTGCCAGCAGCCCCCTGGGTGACGGGAGGGGAGACAATGAGCAGTTCTTC. This chain links TRBV7-3 with TRBJ2-1, with 8 positions matching TRBD2. This CDR3 comprises 17 residues. J lost 5 bases, V lost 5 bases, and 14 bases had no gene match. Germline V lookup: CDR1 SGHTA, CDR2 FQGTGA.

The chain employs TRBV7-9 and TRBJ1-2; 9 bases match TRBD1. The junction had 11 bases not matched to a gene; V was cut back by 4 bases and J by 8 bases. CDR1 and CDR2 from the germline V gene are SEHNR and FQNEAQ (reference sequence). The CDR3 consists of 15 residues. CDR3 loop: CASSSPGTGSTGYTF. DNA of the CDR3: TGTGCCAGCAGCTCCCCCGGGACAGGGAGTACAGGCTACACCTTC.

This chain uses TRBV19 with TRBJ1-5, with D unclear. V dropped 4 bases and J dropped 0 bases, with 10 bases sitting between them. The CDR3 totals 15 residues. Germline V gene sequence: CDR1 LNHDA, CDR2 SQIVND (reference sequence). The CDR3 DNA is TGTGCCAGTAGTAAGGAGGTCCATAGCAATCAGCCCCAGCATTTT. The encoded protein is CASSKEVHSNQPQHF.

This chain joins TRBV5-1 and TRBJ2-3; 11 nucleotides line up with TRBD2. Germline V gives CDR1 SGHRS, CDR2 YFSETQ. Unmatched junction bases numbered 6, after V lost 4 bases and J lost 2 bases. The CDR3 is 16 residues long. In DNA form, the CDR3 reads TGCGCCAGCAGCCCCCGGACTAGCGGGCCCACAGATACGCAGTATTTT. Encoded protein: CASSPRTSGPTDTQYF.

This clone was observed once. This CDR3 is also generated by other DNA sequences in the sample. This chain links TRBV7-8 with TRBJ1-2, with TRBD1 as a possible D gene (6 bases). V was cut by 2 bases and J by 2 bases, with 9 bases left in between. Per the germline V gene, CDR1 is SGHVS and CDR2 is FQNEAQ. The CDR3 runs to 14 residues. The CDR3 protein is CASSLSTGNYGYTF. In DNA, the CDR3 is TGTGCCAGCAGCTTAAGTACAGGGAACTATGGCTACACCTTC.

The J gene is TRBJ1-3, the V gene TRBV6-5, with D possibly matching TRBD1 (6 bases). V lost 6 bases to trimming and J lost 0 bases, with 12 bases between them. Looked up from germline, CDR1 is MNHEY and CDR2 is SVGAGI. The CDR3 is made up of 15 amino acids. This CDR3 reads CASRAGVYSGNTIYF. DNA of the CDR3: TGTGCCAGCAGAGCAGGGGTCTACTCTGGAAACACCATATATTTT.

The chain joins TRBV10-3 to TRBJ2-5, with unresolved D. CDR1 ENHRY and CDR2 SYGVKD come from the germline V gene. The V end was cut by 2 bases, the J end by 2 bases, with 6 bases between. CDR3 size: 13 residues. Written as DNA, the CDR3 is TGTGCCATCAGTGAGGGCCAGCAAGAGACCCAGTACTTC. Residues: CAISEGQQETQYF.

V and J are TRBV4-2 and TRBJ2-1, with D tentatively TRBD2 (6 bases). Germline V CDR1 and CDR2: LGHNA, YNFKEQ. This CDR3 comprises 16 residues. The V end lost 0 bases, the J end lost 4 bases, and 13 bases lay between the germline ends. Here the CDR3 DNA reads TGTGCCAGCAGCCAAGAATTATTAGCGGTATACAATGAGCAGTTCTTC. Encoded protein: CASSQELLAVYNEQFF.

The CDR3 protein is CASSFRGQPRVGYTF. The CDR3 DNA is TGTGCCAGCAGCTTCCGCGGACAGCCTAGGGTAGGCTACACCTTC. The rearrangement uses TRBV3-1 (or the pseudogene TRBV3-2) and TRBJ1-2; D possibly corresponds to TRBD1 (6 bases). Germline V gives CDR1 LGHDT, CDR2 YNNKEL (reference sequence). V was pared by 5 bases and J by 8 bases, with 21 bases between. CDR3 length: 15 residues.

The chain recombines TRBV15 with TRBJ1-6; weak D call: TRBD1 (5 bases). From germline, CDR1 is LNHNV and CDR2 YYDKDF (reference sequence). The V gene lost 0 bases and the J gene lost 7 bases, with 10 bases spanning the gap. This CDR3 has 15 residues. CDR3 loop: CATSRERTINSPLHF. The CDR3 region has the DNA TGTGCCACCAGCAGAGAAAGGACAATCAATTCACCCCTCCACTTT.

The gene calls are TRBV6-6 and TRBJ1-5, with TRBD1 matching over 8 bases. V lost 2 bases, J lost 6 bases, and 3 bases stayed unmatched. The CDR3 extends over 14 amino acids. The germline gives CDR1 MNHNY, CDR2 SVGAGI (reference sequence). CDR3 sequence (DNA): TGTGCCAGCAGTTACGTAGACAGGGGTCAGCCCCAGCATTTT. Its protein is CASSYVDRGQPQHF.

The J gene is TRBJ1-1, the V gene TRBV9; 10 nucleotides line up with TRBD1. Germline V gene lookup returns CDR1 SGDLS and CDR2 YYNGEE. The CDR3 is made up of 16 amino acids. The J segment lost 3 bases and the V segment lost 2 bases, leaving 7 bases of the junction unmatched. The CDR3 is CASSVGDRGTYTEAFF. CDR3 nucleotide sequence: TGTGCCAGCAGCGTTGGGGACAGGGGAACGTACACTGAAGCTTTCTTT.

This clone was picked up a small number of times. CDR3 amino acids: CASSPLDVKTGELFF. In DNA, the CDR3 is TGTGCCAGCTCACCCCTAGACGTGAAAACCGGGGAGCTGTTTTTT. The chain couples TRBV18 to TRBJ2-2; D unresolved. Looked up from germline, CDR1 is KGHSH and CDR2 is LQKENI. CDR3 size: 15 residues. The V and J ends lost 3 bases and 5 bases respectively, with 13 bases between them.

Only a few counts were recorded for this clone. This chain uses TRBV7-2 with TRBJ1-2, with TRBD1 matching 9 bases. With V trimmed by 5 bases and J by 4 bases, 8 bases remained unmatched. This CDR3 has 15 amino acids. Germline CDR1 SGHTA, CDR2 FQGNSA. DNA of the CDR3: TGTGCCAGCAGCATTGGGGACAGGGTGGTCTATGGCTACACCTTC. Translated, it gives CASSIGDRVVYGYTF.

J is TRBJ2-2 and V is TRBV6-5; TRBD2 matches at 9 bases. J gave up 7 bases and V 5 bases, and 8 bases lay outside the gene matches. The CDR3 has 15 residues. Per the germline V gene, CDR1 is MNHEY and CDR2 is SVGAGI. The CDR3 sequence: CASSRAGGPNGELFF. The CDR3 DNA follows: TGTGCCAGCAGTCGGGCGGGAGGGCCTAACGGGGAGCTGTTTTTT.

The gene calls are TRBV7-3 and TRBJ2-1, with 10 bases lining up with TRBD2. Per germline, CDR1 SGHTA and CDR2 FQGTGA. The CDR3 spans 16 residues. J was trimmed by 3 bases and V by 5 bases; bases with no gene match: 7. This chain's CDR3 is CASSRLGTSVYNEQFF. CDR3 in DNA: TGTGCCAGCAGCCGGCTTGGGACTAGCGTCTACAATGAGCAGTTCTTC.

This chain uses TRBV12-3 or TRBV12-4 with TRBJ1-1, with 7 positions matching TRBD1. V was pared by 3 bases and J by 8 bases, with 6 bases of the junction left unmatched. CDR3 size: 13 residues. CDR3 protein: CASSLTGPREAFF. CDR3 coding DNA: TGTGCCAGCAGTTTGACAGGGCCCCGAGAAGCTTTCTTT.

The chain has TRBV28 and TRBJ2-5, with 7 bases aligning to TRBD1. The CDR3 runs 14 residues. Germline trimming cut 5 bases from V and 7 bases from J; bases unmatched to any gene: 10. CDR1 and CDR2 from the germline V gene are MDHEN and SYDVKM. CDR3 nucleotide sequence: TGTGCCAGCAGTCTCCGACAGGGTAGAGGGACCCAGTACTTC. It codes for CASSLRQGRGTQYF.

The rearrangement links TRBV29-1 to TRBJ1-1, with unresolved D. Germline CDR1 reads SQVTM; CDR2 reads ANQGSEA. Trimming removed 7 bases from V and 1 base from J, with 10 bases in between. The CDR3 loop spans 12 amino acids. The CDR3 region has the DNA TGCAGCGGATCGCCGGGGAACACTGAAGCTTTCTTT. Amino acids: CSGSPGNTEAFF.

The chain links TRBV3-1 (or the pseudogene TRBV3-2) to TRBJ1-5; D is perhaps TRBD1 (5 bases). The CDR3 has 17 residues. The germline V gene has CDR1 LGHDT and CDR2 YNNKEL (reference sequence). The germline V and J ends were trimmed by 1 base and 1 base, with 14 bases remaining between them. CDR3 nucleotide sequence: TGTGCCAGCAGCCAAGGCTCTCAAGGGGAAAGCAATCAGCCCCAGCATTTT. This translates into CASSQGSQGESNQPQHF.

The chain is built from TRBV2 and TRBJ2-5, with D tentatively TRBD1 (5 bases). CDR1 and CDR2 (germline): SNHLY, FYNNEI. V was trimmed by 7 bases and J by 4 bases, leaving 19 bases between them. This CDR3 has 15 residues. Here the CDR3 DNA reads TGTGCCAGCAAGAGAGCCCAGGGCAGCTTAGAGACCCAGTACTTC. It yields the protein CASKRAQGSLETQYF.

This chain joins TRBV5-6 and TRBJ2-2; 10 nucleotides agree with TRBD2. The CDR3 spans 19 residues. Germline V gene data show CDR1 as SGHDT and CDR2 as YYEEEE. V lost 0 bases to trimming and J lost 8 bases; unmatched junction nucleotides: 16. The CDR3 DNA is TGTGCCAGCAGCTTGGCCGGATTCCGGCTAGCGGGAGAGAAGGGGGAGCTGTTTTTT. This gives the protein CASSLAGFRLAGEKGELFF. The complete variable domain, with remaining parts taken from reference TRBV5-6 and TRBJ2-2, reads DAGVTQSPTHLIKTRGQQVTLRCSPKSGHDTVSWYQQALGQGPQFIFQYYEEEERQRGNFPDRFSGHQFPNYSSELNVNALLLGDSALYLCASSLAGFRLAGEKGELFFGEGSRLTVL.